A selection of T cell receptor beta chains follows, all from one sample in a study of blood T cell repertoires in COVID-19. Clones were sequenced by immunoSEQ multiplex PCR, and TCRdb holds only the in-frame ones, with some missing. There are around 60,000 clones in the sample; 55% to 80% occur only once, and about 5% lies in the top ten. Sequenced sample: peripheral blood. These receptor sequences come from a woman in her sixties or seventies with COVID-19, enrolled during active disease. The CDR3 runs from the conserved cysteine through the conserved F or W. A D gene is named only where the DNA matches it firmly. Only part of the rows carry a size: once, few, many, or a class if the clone is expanded.

j_gene: TRBJ1-6
abundance: NA
d_gene: NA
v_gene: TRBV15
CDR3nt: TGTGCCACCAGCAGAGATTCGACGCAGGGTTCACCCCTCCACTTT
CDR3aa: CATSRDSTQGSPLHF

j_gene: TRBJ1-1
abundance: few
d_gene: NA
v_gene: TRBV2
CDR3nt: TGTGCCAGCAGTGAAGCGGGAGGAATTGCGAACACTGAAGCTTTCTTT
CDR3aa: CASSEAGGIANTEAFF

j_gene: TRBJ2-1
abundance: NA
d_gene: NA
v_gene: TRBV15
CDR3nt: TGTGCCACCAGCAGAGATCTCTGGGGGAGGACCCAGTACAATGAGCAGTTCTTC
CDR3aa: CATSRDLWGRTQYNEQFF

j_gene: TRBJ1-2
abundance: NA
d_gene: NA
v_gene: TRBV6-5
CDR3nt: TGTGCCAGCAGTCAGGTGGGAGGACAAGACTATGGCTACACCTTC
CDR3aa: CASSQVGGQDYGYTF

j_gene: TRBJ1-1
abundance: NA
d_gene: NA
v_gene: TRBV3-1/TRBV3-2
CDR3nt: TGTGCCAGCAGCCACCCACAGGGTGGCGCTTTCTTT
CDR3aa: CASSHPQGGAFF

j_gene: TRBJ1-2
abundance: NA
d_gene: NA
v_gene: TRBV7-2
CDR3nt: TGTGCCAGCAGCTATCAAGGGAGGGACTATGGCTACACCTTC
CDR3aa: CASSYQGRDYGYTF

j_gene: TRBJ2-3
abundance: NA
d_gene: TRBD2
v_gene: TRBV5-6
CDR3nt: TGTGCCAGCAGCTTCGAGGGACTAGCGGTGGCGGATACGCAGTATTTT
CDR3aa: CASSFEGLAVADTQYF

j_gene: TRBJ2-5
abundance: NA
d_gene: TRBD2
v_gene: TRBV2
CDR3nt: TGTGCCGCGGGACTAGCGGGACAAGAGACCCAGTACTTC
CDR3aa: CAAGLAGQETQYF

j_gene: TRBJ1-1
abundance: NA
d_gene: NA
v_gene: TRBV7-2
CDR3nt: TGTGCCAGCAGCTCGCCGCTGGGACTCGCGAACACTGAAGCTTTCTTT
CDR3aa: CASSSPLGLANTEAFF

j_gene: TRBJ1-5
abundance: NA
d_gene: NA
v_gene: TRBV2
CDR3nt: TGTGCCAGCAGTGTATCCGGGGATAGCAATCAGCCCCAGCATTTT
CDR3aa: CASSVSGDSNQPQHF

j_gene: TRBJ2-3
abundance: NA
d_gene: TRBD2
v_gene: TRBV19
CDR3nt: TGTGCCAGTAGTATTGGGTCTAGCGGCGCAGATACGCAGTATTTT
CDR3aa: CASSIGSSGADTQYF

j_gene: TRBJ1-1
abundance: NA
d_gene: TRBD1
v_gene: TRBV6-2/TRBV6-3
CDR3nt: TGTGCCAGCAGCCCTAGACAGGGTCATACGAACACTGAAGCTTTCTTT
CDR3aa: CASSPRQGHTNTEAFF

j_gene: TRBJ1-2
abundance: NA
d_gene: NA
v_gene: TRBV6-2/TRBV6-3
CDR3nt: TGTGCCAGCAGTTTCTCCCTTAACTATGGCTACACCTTC
CDR3aa: CASSFSLNYGYTF

j_gene: TRBJ1-2
abundance: NA
d_gene: NA
v_gene: TRBV5-1
CDR3nt: TGCGCCAGCAGCTTGGGGGGCAAGCCCCTTGGCTACACCTTC
CDR3aa: CASSLGGKPLGYTF

j_gene: TRBJ2-5
abundance: NA
d_gene: TRBD2
v_gene: TRBV6-5
CDR3nt: TGTGCCAGCAGGCAGGGACTAGCAGGGACCCAGTACTTC
CDR3aa: CASRQGLAGTQYF

j_gene: TRBJ2-7
abundance: NA
d_gene: NA
v_gene: TRBV7-9
CDR3nt: TGTGCCAGCAGCCCGCCGGACAGAGGCTCCTACGAGCAGTACTTC
CDR3aa: CASSPPDRGSYEQYF

j_gene: TRBJ1-1
abundance: NA
d_gene: NA
v_gene: TRBV7-9
CDR3nt: TGTGCCAGCAGCTTACAGGGTCACACTGAAGCTTTCTTT
CDR3aa: CASSLQGHTEAFF

j_gene: TRBJ2-2
abundance: NA
d_gene: NA
v_gene: TRBV5-1
CDR3nt: TGCGCCAGCAGCGGCGGAGGCCCAACCGGGGAGCTGTTTTTT
CDR3aa: CASSGGGPTGELFF

j_gene: TRBJ2-1
abundance: NA
d_gene: TRBD2
v_gene: TRBV5-5
CDR3nt: TGTGCCAGCAGACCTGTACTAGCGGGGGCACAGTTCTTC
CDR3aa: CASRPVLAGAQFF

j_gene: TRBJ1-5
abundance: NA
d_gene: TRBD1
v_gene: TRBV5-5
CDR3nt: TGTGCCAGCAGTTTACAGGGGGCGAGCAATCAGCCCCAGCATTTT
CDR3aa: CASSLQGASNQPQHF

j_gene: TRBJ2-2
abundance: once
d_gene: TRBD2
v_gene: TRBV19
CDR3nt: TGTGCCAGTAGTATAGACGCTAGCGGGATAGGCGGGGAGCTGTTTTTT
CDR3aa: CASSIDASGIGGELFF

j_gene: TRBJ1-2
abundance: NA
d_gene: TRBD1
v_gene: TRBV14
CDR3nt: TGTGCCAGCAGCCAAGATCACAGGGGGCAGGGCTACACCTTC
CDR3aa: CASSQDHRGQGYTF

j_gene: TRBJ2-5
abundance: NA
d_gene: TRBD2
v_gene: TRBV10-3
CDR3nt: TGTGCCATCAGTGATCCGCGGCGGGGGGACGGGGAGACCCAGTACTTC
CDR3aa: CAISDPRRGDGETQYF

j_gene: TRBJ2-5
abundance: NA
d_gene: NA
v_gene: TRBV11-2
CDR3nt: TGTGCCAGCAGCTTGGGAGAGACGGAGACCCAGTACTTC
CDR3aa: CASSLGETETQYF

j_gene: TRBJ1-4
abundance: NA
d_gene: TRBD1
v_gene: TRBV27
CDR3nt: TGTGCCAGCAGTACCTGGGACAGGGTTGAAAAACTGTTTTTT
CDR3aa: CASSTWDRVEKLFF

j_gene: TRBJ2-1
abundance: NA
d_gene: NA
v_gene: TRBV18
CDR3nt: TGTGCCAGCTCACCTCTACCTCTTGATCAAGCGAATGAGCAGTTCTTC
CDR3aa: CASSPLPLDQANEQFF

j_gene: TRBJ1-1
abundance: NA
d_gene: NA
v_gene: TRBV6-2/TRBV6-3
CDR3nt: TGTGCCAGCAGTTACCAGACAGCAACGAACACTGAAGCTTTCTTT
CDR3aa: CASSYQTATNTEAFF

j_gene: TRBJ2-3
abundance: NA
d_gene: NA
v_gene: TRBV7-3
CDR3nt: TGTGCCAGCAGCTCAGATGGCACAGATACGCAGTATTTT
CDR3aa: CASSSDGTDTQYF

j_gene: TRBJ2-7
abundance: NA
d_gene: TRBD1
v_gene: TRBV27
CDR3nt: TGTGCCAGCAAGAGGGACAGGGGGGAAAGAGAGTACTTC
CDR3aa: CASKRDRGEREYF

j_gene: TRBJ1-1
abundance: NA
d_gene: NA
v_gene: TRBV5-4
CDR3nt: TGTGCCAGCAGCTTGGATACAGGACAGAACACTGAAGCTTTCTTT
CDR3aa: CASSLDTGQNTEAFF

j_gene: TRBJ1-1
abundance: NA
d_gene: NA
v_gene: TRBV7-9
CDR3nt: TGTGCCAGCAGCTTAGAACGGGGTGGTGGGACTGAAGCTTTCTTT
CDR3aa: CASSLERGGGTEAFF

j_gene: TRBJ2-3
abundance: NA
d_gene: TRBD1
v_gene: TRBV11-3
CDR3nt: TGTGCCAGCAGCTTGAACAGGGGAGCAGATACGCAGTATTTT
CDR3aa: CASSLNRGADTQYF

j_gene: TRBJ2-1
abundance: once
d_gene: TRBD2
v_gene: TRBV27
CDR3nt: TGTGCCAGCAGCCCCACTAGCGGGCACAATGAGCAGTTCTTC
CDR3aa: CASSPTSGHNEQFF

j_gene: TRBJ1-3
abundance: NA
d_gene: NA
v_gene: TRBV19
CDR3nt: TGTGCCAGTAGAACAGGCGGGGATGGAAACACCATATATTTT
CDR3aa: CASRTGGDGNTIYF

j_gene: TRBJ2-7
abundance: once
d_gene: TRBD1
v_gene: TRBV25-1
CDR3nt: TGTGCCAGCAGTGTACCGGGACAGGGAGTGTACGAGCAGTACTTC
CDR3aa: CASSVPGQGVYEQYF

j_gene: TRBJ1-2
abundance: NA
d_gene: NA
v_gene: TRBV19
CDR3nt: TGTGCCAGTAGATGGTCCAACACGGGGGGCTACACCTTC
CDR3aa: CASRWSNTGGYTF

j_gene: TRBJ1-2
abundance: NA
d_gene: NA
v_gene: TRBV18
CDR3nt: TGTGCCAGCTCAGAGACAGGCGGAGATGGCTACACCTTC
CDR3aa: CASSETGGDGYTF

j_gene: TRBJ1-2
abundance: NA
d_gene: NA
v_gene: TRBV7-9
CDR3nt: TGTGCCAGCAGCTTACAGGGTCTCCGCTACACCTTC
CDR3aa: CASSLQGLRYTF

j_gene: TRBJ2-7
abundance: NA
d_gene: NA
v_gene: TRBV7-9
CDR3nt: TGTGCCAGCAGCTCAGGTGGGCAGGCCTACGAGCAGTACTTC
CDR3aa: CASSSGGQAYEQYF

j_gene: TRBJ2-2
abundance: NA
d_gene: TRBD1
v_gene: TRBV2
CDR3nt: TGTGCCAGCAGGCCGCCCAGACAGGGGTCAGCCGGGGAGCTGTTTTTT
CDR3aa: CASRPPRQGSAGELFF

j_gene: TRBJ1-1
abundance: NA
d_gene: NA
v_gene: TRBV7-3
CDR3nt: TGTGCCAGCAGCCCACAGGGAACTTTGAACACTGAAGCTTTCTTT
CDR3aa: CASSPQGTLNTEAFF

j_gene: TRBJ2-1
abundance: NA
d_gene: NA
v_gene: TRBV19
CDR3nt: TGTGCCAGTAGTATAATCTCTACCTACAATGAGCAGTTCTTC
CDR3aa: CASSIISTYNEQFF

j_gene: TRBJ2-2
abundance: once
d_gene: TRBD2
v_gene: TRBV27
CDR3nt: TGTGCCAGCAGTTTAAAAGGGGCTAGCGGGATGATTAACACCGGGGAGCTGTTTTTT
CDR3aa: CASSLKGASGMINTGELFF

j_gene: TRBJ2-5
abundance: NA
d_gene: TRBD2
v_gene: TRBV9
CDR3nt: TGTGCCAGCAGCGTAGGTCTAGCGGGAGGGGGAGAGACCCAGTACTTC
CDR3aa: CASSVGLAGGGETQYF

j_gene: TRBJ1-2
abundance: many
d_gene: NA
v_gene: TRBV24-1
CDR3nt: TGTGCCACCAGTGATTTTGTTGGCGGCTACACCTTC
CDR3aa: CATSDFVGGYTF

j_gene: TRBJ1-5
abundance: NA
d_gene: NA
v_gene: TRBV15
CDR3nt: TGTGCCACCAGCAGCCACAGGGTGGGCAATCAGCCCCAGCATTTT
CDR3aa: CATSSHRVGNQPQHF

j_gene: TRBJ1-2
abundance: NA
d_gene: TRBD1
v_gene: TRBV3-1/TRBV3-2
CDR3nt: TGTGCCAGCAGCCAGACCCGGACAGGAGGCTATGGCTACACCTTC
CDR3aa: CASSQTRTGGYGYTF

j_gene: TRBJ1-6
abundance: NA
d_gene: NA
v_gene: TRBV3-1/TRBV3-2
CDR3nt: TGTGCCAGCAGCCGGTCCGGGAATGATTCACCCCTCCACTTT
CDR3aa: CASSRSGNDSPLHF

j_gene: TRBJ2-5
abundance: once
d_gene: TRBD1
v_gene: TRBV6-2/TRBV6-3
CDR3nt: TGTGCCAGCAGTGGAAGCGGACAGGGGTGGCGGGAGACCCAGTACTTC
CDR3aa: CASSGSGQGWRETQYF

j_gene: TRBJ2-7
abundance: NA
d_gene: TRBD1
v_gene: TRBV5-1
CDR3nt: TGCGCCAGCAGCTTGGGGCGGGACAGGGAGCAGTACTTC
CDR3aa: CASSLGRDREQYF

j_gene: TRBJ2-2
abundance: NA
d_gene: NA
v_gene: TRBV14
CDR3nt: TGTGCCAGCAGCCAAGTAAACACCGGGGAGCTGTTTTTT
CDR3aa: CASSQVNTGELFF

j_gene: TRBJ1-2
abundance: NA
d_gene: TRBD1
v_gene: TRBV5-6
CDR3nt: TGTGCCAGCAGCCCGGACAGGGGGCGCGGCTATGGCTACACCTTC
CDR3aa: CASSPDRGRGYGYTF

j_gene: TRBJ1-1
abundance: NA
d_gene: NA
v_gene: TRBV5-6
CDR3nt: TGTGCCAGCAGCTACCCACCCCAGGGAAGGGCCACTGAAGCTTTCTTT
CDR3aa: CASSYPPQGRATEAFF

j_gene: TRBJ1-5
abundance: many
d_gene: TRBD1
v_gene: TRBV11-2
CDR3nt: TGTGCCAGCAGCTCGGGACAGGGGGTCGATCAGCCCCAGCATTTT
CDR3aa: CASSSGQGVDQPQHF

j_gene: TRBJ1-4
abundance: NA
d_gene: NA
v_gene: TRBV18
CDR3nt: TGTGCCAGCTCACGGTATGGAGCTAATGAAAAACTGTTTTTT
CDR3aa: CASSRYGANEKLFF

j_gene: TRBJ2-5
abundance: NA
d_gene: NA
v_gene: TRBV27
CDR3nt: TGTGCCAGCAGGGACTTCAAGACCTCAGAGACCCAGTACTTC
CDR3aa: CASRDFKTSETQYF

j_gene: TRBJ1-5
abundance: NA
d_gene: NA
v_gene: TRBV7-2
CDR3nt: TGTGCCAGCAGCTTACCAGGGGCCCATCAGCCCCAGCATTTT
CDR3aa: CASSLPGAHQPQHF

j_gene: TRBJ2-7
abundance: NA
d_gene: NA
v_gene: TRBV23-1
CDR3nt: TGCGCCAGCAGCCCACAGGCTTACTCCTACGAGCAGTACTTC
CDR3aa: CASSPQAYSYEQYF

j_gene: TRBJ2-1
abundance: NA
d_gene: NA
v_gene: TRBV6-6
CDR3nt: TGTGCCAGCAGTCGACATGTCTCTGGAGGGATCTACAATGAGCAGTTCTTC
CDR3aa: CASSRHVSGGIYNEQFF

j_gene: TRBJ1-2
abundance: NA
d_gene: TRBD1
v_gene: TRBV4-1
CDR3nt: TGCGCCAGCAGCCAAGCGGTAGGGGGCGGCTACACCTTC
CDR3aa: CASSQAVGGGYTF